This T cell receptor beta chain was captured by sequencing in a study of blood T cell repertoires in COVID-19. Turning to the study itself: The United States, Italy and Spain supplied acute and convalescent COVID-19 samples. PBMCs, B-cell-depleted T cells, or T cells provided the cDNA or gDNA that made up the material.

Measured with immunoSEQ multiplex PCR; TCRdb has only the in-frame clones, and not every one. This sample has about 150,000 clones, with 80% found just once. The ends lost 6 bases at V and 2 bases at J; junction bases unmatched: 10. The CDR3 spans 16 residues. Germline assignment: CDR1 KGHSH and CDR2 LQKENI. The TCR originated in a man aged 55 to 70 with acute or convalescent COVID-19. The sequencing input was peripheral blood. The rearrangement joins TRBV18 to TRBJ2-3; 8 nucleotides align to TRBD1. DNA for the CDR3: TGTGCCAGCTCCCCTTTCAGGGGGCGTAACACAGATACGCAGTATTTT. This codes for CASSPFRGRNTDTQYF.